Shown below are 7 T cell receptor beta chains from a single sample sequenced in a study of blood T cells in healthy people across ages. Combining a sample-barcoded 5' primer with a J-beta primer mix, a second PCR ran for about 7 to 12 cycles. TCRdb re-analysed the 5' RACE reads in MiXCR, keeping a single row per CDR3 protein. The sample shows fewer than 1,200,000 distinct CDR3 sequences, almost 25% of them seen only once. Another study also made use of these data, one on T cells of mothers and their children.

The sequenced sample consisted of blood. These TCRs come from a girl aged 2-9 years in good health.

The chain links TRBV2 to TRBJ1-5; a weak D match, TRBD1 (5 bases). Trimming removed 4 bases at V and 2 bases at J, with 9 bases between. The CDR3 length is 14 residues. Germline V gene sequence: CDR1 SNHLY, CDR2 FYNNEI. The CDR3 loop reads CASSGGAGNQPQHF. DNA of the CDR3: TGTGCCAGCAGTGGGGGCGCGGGCAATCAGCCCCAGCATTTT.

V is TRBV29-1 and J is TRBJ2-2; 7 positions agree with TRBD1. CDR1 SQVTM and CDR2 ANQGSEA come from the germline V gene. J lost 3 bases, V lost 0 bases, and 4 bases had no gene match. CDR3 length: 15 amino acids. DNA of the CDR3: TGCAGCGTTGAAGATCCGGGACAGCACACCGGGGAGCTGTTTTTT. Translating gives CSVEDPGQHTGELFF.

V and J are TRBV29-1 and TRBJ2-7; D is perhaps TRBD2 (6 bases). Trimming removed 4 bases from V and 2 bases from J, with 15 bases in between. Germline V gene lookup returns CDR1 SQVTM and CDR2 ANQGSEA. The CDR3 is 14 residues long. CDR3 in amino acids: CSVGRQGLTYEQYF. The CDR3 DNA follows: TGCAGCGTTGGTCGTCAGGGACTCACCTACGAGCAGTACTTC.

This chain joins TRBV4-3 and TRBJ1-4; 11 bases match TRBD1. The CDR3 covers 16 residues. Germline CDR1 is LGHNA and CDR2 is YSLEER. J was trimmed by 8 bases and V by 1 base; bases with no gene match: 6. The CDR3 loop reads CASSQGAGTGGEKLFF. The CDR3, as DNA: TGCGCCAGCAGCCAAGGGGCGGGGACAGGGGGGGAAAAACTGTTTTTT.

The J gene is TRBJ2-5, the V gene TRBV14; 7 nucleotides agree with TRBD1. The germline V gene encodes CDR1 SGHDN and CDR2 FVKESK. The CDR3 runs 15 residues. V shed 4 bases and J 2 bases; nucleotides not matched to a gene: 7. CDR3 DNA: TGTGCCAGCAGCCGAGGGGGCGCGAGGCAAGAGACCCAGTACTTC. This gives the protein CASSRGGARQETQYF.

This clonotype showed up just a few times. The rearrangement links TRBV28 to TRBJ1-5; 7 bases agree with TRBD1. CDR1 and CDR2 from the germline V gene are MDHEN and SYDVKM. Trimming at V came to 3 bases and at J to 0 bases, leaving 11 bases not matched to a gene. The CDR3 length is 18 residues. The DNA for the CDR3 is TGTGCCAGCAGTTTTCTGGACAGGTACGATTATAGCAATCAGCCCCAGCATTTT. Amino acid sequence: CASSFLDRYDYSNQPQHF. Combining the CDR3 with reference TRBV28 and TRBJ1-5 gives the whole variable domain DVKVTQSSRYLVKRTGEKVFLECVQDMDHENMFWYRQDPGLGLRLIYFSYDVKMKEKGDIPEGYSVSREKKERFSLILESASTNQTSMYLCASSFLDRYDYSNQPQHFGDGTRLSIL.

The rearrangement joins TRBV29-1 to TRBJ2-3; no definite D call. The CDR3 has 12 amino acids. In germline, CDR1 is SQVTM, CDR2 ANQGSEA. V dropped 5 bases and J dropped 0 bases, with 6 bases sitting between them. CDR3 sequence: CSVKMSTDTQYF. The CDR3 coding sequence is TGCAGCGTTAAGATGAGCACAGATACGCAGTATTTT.